These 5 T cell receptor beta chains came from one sample sequenced in a study of chemoradiotherapy in HPV16-positive cancers. Assay used: immunoSEQ multiplex PCR; TCRdb lists only in-frame clones, some missing. The sample has 25,000 to 40,000 clones, 88% seen once. The sequencing here drew on blood, taken from a patient who underwent chemoradiotherapy. All receptors come from a human donor with HPV-associated anogenital cancer.

This clone was detected only a few times. This specimen includes other DNA sequences encoding the same CDR3. V gene TRBV30 combines with J gene TRBJ2-1; TRBD2 aligns across 10 bases. CDR1 and CDR2 (germline): GTSNPN, SVGIG (reference sequence). V lost 5 bases and J lost 8; bases outside the gene matches: 9. CDR3 size: 14 residues. CDR3 DNA: TGTGCCTGGGGCCGGGTAGCGGGGGGCTATGAGCAGTTCTTC. It codes for CAWGRVAGGYEQFF.

The J gene is TRBJ2-3, the V gene TRBV6-5; D gene unclear. The V gene's germline CDR1 is MNHEY and CDR2 SVGAGI. CDR3 length: 15 residues. Trimming took off 2 bases at V and 0 bases at J, with 9 bases between the two ends. The CDR3 DNA is TGTGCCAGCAGTTACGCAGATATGAGCACAGATACGCAGTATTTT. Its protein is CASSYADMSTDTQYF.

CDR3: CASSLRTAVYGYTF. CDR3 in DNA: TGTGCCAGCAGCCTGAGGACAGCAGTCTATGGCTACACCTTC. The chain joins TRBV6-6 to TRBJ1-2; weak D call: TRBD1 (6 bases). CDR1 and CDR2 from the germline V gene are MNHNY and SVGAGI (reference sequence). The CDR3 loop spans 14 amino acids. V was cut by 6 bases and J by 4 bases, with 15 bases left in between.

The gene calls are TRBV6-6 and TRBJ2-2; D gene uncertain. Germline V gene sequence: CDR1 MNHNY, CDR2 SVGAGI (reference sequence). The CDR3 runs to 11 residues. V lost 7 bases and J 6 bases, leaving 6 bases between the germline ends. The CDR3 DNA is TGTGCCAGCACCCGATCCGGGGAGCTGTTTTTT. Its translation is CASTRSGELFF.

The sample holds one count of this clone. The chain is built from TRBV6-5 and TRBJ1-2; possibly TRBD1 for D (6 bases). V was clipped by 2 bases and J by 0 bases, with 10 bases between them. CDR1 MNHEY and CDR2 SVGAGI come from the germline V gene. CDR3 length: 15 amino acids. CDR3 DNA: TGTGCCAGCAGTTACCAGGGGCAACCTAACTATGGCTACACCTTC. Its translation is CASSYQGQPNYGYTF.